The T cell receptor beta chain described here comes from a study of T cells in Graves' hyperthyroidism and ophthalmopathy. The investigators amplified TCR beta CDR3 regions from RNA transcripts. Carried out on the TCR CDR3, a first-round RT-PCR used the HTBI primer set. TCRdb re-derived calls from the multiplex PCR reads in MiXCR, one entry per CDR3 protein. The sample yields about 350,000 distinct CDR3 sequences, around 14% seen once. For Graves' hyperthyroidism to be stable, ophthalmopathy could not progress within 18 months. Germline CDR1 reads SGHTA; CDR2 reads FQGNSA. The CDR3 runs to 15 residues. Trimming removed 4 bases at V and 0 bases at J, with 10 bases between.

The receptor's source is a woman aged 30 to 39 with Graves' hyperthyroidism. J is TRBJ2-4 and V is TRBV7-2; no reliable D call. The sequenced sample was blood. CDR3 residues: CASSSLAVAKNIQYF. The CDR3 bases are TGTGCCAGCAGCTCTTTGGCGGTAGCCAAAAACATTCAGTACTTC. Full variable domain (rest looked up from reference TRBV7-2 and TRBJ2-4): GAGVSQSPSNKVTEKGKDVELRCDPISGHTALYWYRQSLGQGLEFLIYFQGNSAPDKSGLPSDRFSAERTGGSVSTLTIQRTQQEDSAVYLCASSSLAVAKNIQYFGAGTRLSVL.